The entry below describes one T cell receptor beta chain. Amplification used 60 V beta primers and 13 J beta primers. Assay used: immunoSEQ multiplex PCR; TCRdb lists only in-frame clones, some missing. Of about 95,000 clones in the sample, more than 75% were seen once. Germline CDR1 SEHNR, CDR2 FQNEAQ (reference sequence). CDR3 length: 15 residues. The trim removed 1 base at V and 3 bases at J, leaving 5 bases unmatched. This sample was included in a study of glioma-infiltrating T cells after dendritic cell vaccination. As for the study in general: Glioblastoma patients came from Phase I and II dendritic cell vaccination trials.

Only patients with spare fresh-frozen tumor and over two years of follow-up were included. All glioblastoma patients lacked an isocitrate dehydrogenase mutation. This material consisted of blood, taken before dendritic cell vaccination. The chain employs TRBV7-9 and TRBJ2-7; 8 bases align to TRBD2. This clonotype was sampled from a human donor with glioblastoma. As DNA, the CDR3 is TGTGCCAGCAGCTTAGGCTCCGGGACTAGCTACGAGCAGTACTTC. Translating it yields CASSLGSGTSYEQYF.